Listed below are T cell receptor beta chains from one sample, sequenced in a study of cytotoxic CD8 clonotypes in ibrutinib-treated CLL. Sequencing used immunoSEQ multiplex PCR; TCRdb keeps in-frame clones, though not all of them. The sample yields about 68,000 clones, around two thirds seen once. Sequenced here: PBMCs, sampled after 12 months of ibrutinib treatment. These receptors all stem from a human donor with chronic lymphocytic leukemia. The CDR3 runs from the conserved cysteine through the conserved F or W. Each record gives: J gene, clone size, D gene, V gene, CDR3 protein, CDR3 DNA. D genes are given only for firm matches. Clone size is given for some rows only: seen once, a few or many times, or a class if the clone is expanded.

TRBJ2-7 | few | - | TRBV30 | CAWSVRDGGTDEQYF | TGTGCCTGGAGTGTAAGGGATGGAGGGACCGACGAGCAGTACTTC
TRBJ1-1 | few | - | TRBV21-1 | CASSKVRRGTEAFF | TGTGCCAGCAGCAAAGTAAGGAGGGGCACTGAAGCTTTCTTT
TRBJ2-3 | - | - | TRBV7-3 | CASSSLSTDTQYF | TGTGCCAGCAGCTCGCTAAGCACAGATACGCAGTATTTT
TRBJ2-7 | - | TRBD1 | TRBV28 | CASSLGQSYEQYF | TGTGCCAGCAGTTTGGGACAGAGCTACGAGCAGTACTTC
TRBJ1-1 | - | TRBD1 | TRBV7-2 | CASSLIGQGLLWAEAFF | TGTGCCAGCAGCTTAATCGGACAGGGACTGCTTTGGGCTGAAGCTTTCTTT
TRBJ1-1 | - | - | TRBV19 | CASSLSGIGTEAFF | TGTGCCAGTAGTCTTTCAGGGATTGGAACTGAAGCTTTCTTT
TRBJ1-2 | - | TRBD1 | TRBV30 | CAWEGRDRGPRGYGYTF | TGTGCCTGGGAGGGACGGGACAGGGGGCCCCGAGGGTATGGCTACACCTTC
TRBJ1-6 | - | TRBD1 | TRBV5-1 | CASSSTGFNSPLHF | TGCGCCAGCAGCTCGACAGGGTTTAATTCACCCCTCCACTTT
TRBJ1-1 | - | - | TRBV29-1 | CSGSLIEAFF | TGCAGCGGGTCGCTGATTGAAGCTTTCTTT
TRBJ1-2 | - | - | TRBV6-1 | CASSGFGAYGYTF | TGTGCCAGCAGTGGGTTCGGGGCCTATGGCTACACCTTC
TRBJ1-3 | - | - | TRBV7-2 | CASSLRRASGNTIYF | TGTGCCAGCAGCTTACGCAGGGCAAGTGGAAACACCATATATTTT
TRBJ1-3 | - | - | TRBV18 | CASSPGSSSGNTIYF | TGTGCCAGCTCACCAGGGTCTAGCTCTGGAAACACCATATATTTT
TRBJ2-1 | - | - | TRBV5-8 | CASSAPYEQFF | TGTGCCAGCAGCGCGCCCTATGAGCAGTTCTTC
TRBJ1-5 | - | - | TRBV2 | CASSALQGTQPQHF | TGTGCCAGCAGTGCACTGCAGGGAACTCAGCCCCAGCATTTT
TRBJ1-6 | few | - | TRBV7-2 | CASSLDGWGSPLHF | TGTGCCAGCAGCCTAGATGGGTGGGGTTCACCCCTCCACTTT
TRBJ1-1 | - | - | TRBV6-5 | CASARGGNTEAFF | TGTGCCAGCGCTCGGGGGGGGAACACTGAAGCTTTCTTT
TRBJ2-6 | once | - | TRBV18 | CASSPSGPGTGANVLTF | TGTGCCAGCTCACCATCTGGTCCGGGAACTGGGGCCAACGTCCTGACTTTC
TRBJ1-1 | - | TRBD1 | TRBV6-5 | CASSQGAVNTEAFF | TGTGCCAGCAGCCAGGGGGCGGTGAACACTGAAGCTTTCTTT
TRBJ2-2 | - | - | TRBV5-1 | CASSLGQVAGAGELFF | TGCGCCAGCAGCTTGGGGCAGGTCGCCGGCGCCGGGGAGCTGTTTTTT
TRBJ2-2 | - | - | TRBV7-9 | CASSLINTGELFF | TGTGCCAGCAGCCTCATCAACACCGGGGAGCTGTTTTTT
TRBJ2-1 | - | TRBD1 | TRBV2 | CASRAGGYEQFF | TGTGCCAGCAGGGCAGGGGGTTATGAGCAGTTCTTC
TRBJ2-1 | - | - | TRBV5-1 | CASSLAPGGASDRRNNEQFF | TGCGCCAGCAGCTTGGCCCCCGGCGGGGCATCCGACCGACGAAACAATGAGCAGTTCTTC
TRBJ2-1 | - | TRBD2 | TRBV6-1 | CASSATSHYNEQFF | TGTGCCAGCAGTGCGACTAGCCACTACAATGAGCAGTTCTTC
TRBJ1-6 | - | - | TRBV5-6 | CASSSLNSPLHF | TGTGCCAGCAGCTCCCTTAATTCACCCCTCCACTTT
TRBJ1-6 | - | - | TRBV30 | CAWSVQGDSPLHF | TGTGCCTGGAGTGTACAGGGCGATTCACCCCTCCACTTT
TRBJ1-2 | - | TRBD1 | TRBV7-2 | CASSGTGTANYGYTF | TGTGCCAGCAGCGGCACTGGGACAGCCAACTATGGCTACACCTTC
TRBJ2-1 | - | TRBD1 | TRBV11-2 | CASSLGQVNEQFF | TGTGCCAGCAGCTTGGGACAGGTTAATGAGCAGTTCTTC
TRBJ2-7 | - | TRBD2 | TRBV29-1 | CSVELAGGSYEQYF | TGCAGCGTAGAACTAGCGGGGGGATCCTACGAGCAGTACTTC
TRBJ2-3 | - | TRBD2 | TRBV7-3 | CASSPRAGGKDTQYF | TGTGCCAGCAGCCCGCGGGCGGGGGGGAAAGATACGCAGTATTTT
TRBJ1-2 | few | TRBD1 | TRBV10-2 | CASSDPGTVNYGYTF | TGCGCCAGCAGTGACCCCGGGACAGTTAACTATGGCTACACCTTC
TRBJ1-1 | - | TRBD1 | TRBV19 | CARRDRLMNTEAFF | TGTGCCAGACGGGACAGATTAATGAACACTGAAGCTTTCTTT
TRBJ2-5 | - | - | TRBV7-9 | CASSERMRAKETQYF | TGTGCCAGCAGCGAGCGGATGCGAGCCAAAGAGACCCAGTACTTC
TRBJ1-2 | - | - | TRBV4-3 | CASSQDFGAGGGANYGYTF | TGCGCCAGCAGCCAAGATTTTGGGGCAGGCGGAGGGGCTAACTATGGCTACACCTTC
TRBJ2-7 | - | TRBD1 | TRBV19 | CASARDRGGYEQYF | TGTGCCAGTGCCCGGGACAGGGGAGGCTACGAGCAGTACTTC
TRBJ1-5 | few | - | TRBV6-4 | CASSVLPGVQPQHF | TGTGCCAGCAGTGTACTCCCAGGGGTTCAGCCCCAGCATTTT
TRBJ1-2 | - | - | TRBV4-3 | CASSNGRPYGYTF | TGCGCCAGCAGCAATGGACGGCCCTATGGCTACACCTTC
TRBJ1-1 | - | - | TRBV30 | CAWSLQQPNTEAFF | TGTGCCTGGAGCCTACAGCAGCCGAACACTGAAGCTTTCTTT
TRBJ2-1 | - | TRBD2 | TRBV11-2 | CASSTTPGLVVGEQFF | TGTGCCAGCAGCACGACGCCGGGACTAGTAGTCGGTGAGCAGTTCTTC
TRBJ1-4 | - | - | TRBV25-1 | CASRGSEGGTNEKLFF | TGTGCCAGCAGGGGGTCAGAAGGTGGAACTAATGAAAAACTGTTTTTT
TRBJ2-5 | once | - | TRBV7-2 | CASSSGKKETQYF | TGTGCCAGCAGCTCCGGGAAGAAAGAGACCCAGTACTTC
TRBJ2-7 | - | TRBD1 | TRBV7-2 | CASSPTGTGPSYEQYF | TGTGCCAGCAGCCCAACCGGGACAGGACCTTCCTACGAGCAGTACTTC
TRBJ2-5 | - | - | TRBV7-8 | CASSLDGTQYF | TGTGCCAGCAGCTTAGACGGGACCCAGTACTTC
TRBJ1-6 | - | - | TRBV30 | CAWLDRQISYNSPLHF | TGTGCCTGGCTAGACAGGCAGATCTCCTATAATTCACCCCTCCACTTT